These T cell receptor beta chains were read from a single sample in a study of T cells in Graves' hyperthyroidism and ophthalmopathy. TCRdb fed the multiplex PCR reads into MiXCR, producing one record per CDR3 protein. The sample includes 660,000 or so distinct CDR3 sequences, about 20% seen only once; the top ten take 34%. Material: blood. These receptors came from a man aged 25 to 40 with Graves' ophthalmopathy. The CDR3 runs from the conserved cysteine through the conserved F or W. D genes are given only for firm matches. A row's size may be missing; if present it is once, few, many or a size class.

v_gene	abundance	j_gene	d_gene	CDR3nt	CDR3aa
TRBV12-5	few	TRBJ1-2	TRBD1	TGTGCTAGTGGTTCGGACAGGGGCTCGGATGGCTACACCTTC	CASGSDRGSDGYTF
TRBV14	NA	TRBJ1-4	TRBD1	TGTGCCAGCAGCCGGGACAGCGCCCCCGAAAAACTGTTTTTT	CASSRDSAPEKLFF
TRBV5-1	few	TRBJ2-7	TRBD2	TGCGCCAGCGGCCCTCGTCCTAGCGGCCCAACCTACGAGCAGTACTTC	CASGPRPSGPTYEQYF
TRBV10-3	NA	TRBJ1-6	NA	TGTGCCATCAGAGGGGGTAATTCACCCCTCCACTTT	CAIRGGNSPLHF
TRBV20-1	NA	TRBJ2-4	NA	TGCAGAGCTGGACAGCCTAACATTCAGTACTTC	CRAGQPNIQYF
TRBV20-1	few	TRBJ2-1	TRBD2	TGCAGTGCTTGGGTAGGAACTAGCGGGAGCTCCTACAATGAGCAGTTCTTC	CSAWVGTSGSSYNEQFF
TRBV11-2	NA	TRBJ2-7	NA	TGTGCCAGCAGCTTAACCCGGGGACCCAACTACGAGCAGTACTTC	CASSLTRGPNYEQYF
TRBV6-6	NA	TRBJ1-3	NA	TGTGCCAGCAGTTACCGTCAGGCATTTATCGGAAACACCATATATTTT	CASSYRQAFIGNTIYF
TRBV6-1	NA	TRBJ1-2	NA	TGTGCCAGCAGTGAATCAGGGCTTAGCTATGGCTACACCTTC	CASSESGLSYGYTF
TRBV20-1	many	TRBJ2-1	TRBD2	TGCAGTGAGGTAGTAGCGGGAGGCAATGAGCAGTTCTTC	CSEVVAGGNEQFF
TRBV18	many	TRBJ1-2	TRBD1	TGTGCCAGCTCACCAGACAGGGAAGGCTACACCTTC	CASSPDREGYTF
TRBV2	few	TRBJ1-5	NA	TGTGCCAGCCGCCTTACGGAGGGGCTTAGCAATCAGCCCCAGCATTTT	CASRLTEGLSNQPQHF
TRBV28	NA	TRBJ1-6	NA	TGTGCCAGCGAGTCCATGATCTCCTATAATTCACCCCTCCACTTT	CASESMISYNSPLHF
TRBV6-1	many	TRBJ1-2	NA	TGTGCCAGCAGTGAAACAACTCGGGGCTATGGCTACACCTTC	CASSETTRGYGYTF
TRBV2	many	TRBJ1-1	NA	TGTGCCAGCATGGGGGAGTTGGGCACTGAAGCTTTCTTT	CASMGELGTEAFF
TRBV5-1	many	TRBJ1-1	NA	TGCGCCAGCAGCCGGGCAGAAAACACTGAAGCTTTCTTT	CASSRAENTEAFF
TRBV30	few	TRBJ2-2	NA	TGTGCCTGGAGTCCCAACCCTTTTCGGGGCTCCGGTTACGGGGAGCTGTTTTTT	CAWSPNPFRGSGYGELFF
TRBV11-2	few	TRBJ2-7	TRBD1	TGTGCCAGCAGCTTAGGAGGGGGCGAGAATTACGAGCAGTACTTC	CASSLGGGENYEQYF
TRBV20-1	few	TRBJ2-7	TRBD2	TGCAGTGCTAGCCGGACTAGCGGGACCCACGAGCAGTACTTC	CSASRTSGTHEQYF
TRBV6-2/TRBV6-3	few	TRBJ2-2	NA	TGTGCCAGCAGTTTGGCCCAGGGGAGGCCCGGGGAGCTGTTTTTT	CASSLAQGRPGELFF
TRBV19	NA	TRBJ2-6	TRBD2	TGTGCCAGTACCCGGGGGGGGGCTGGGGCCAACGTCCTGACTTTC	CASTRGGAGANVLTF
TRBV5-1	many	TRBJ2-7	TRBD1	TGCGCCAGCAGACGTGGACAGGGGATCTACGAGCAGTACTTC	CASRRGQGIYEQYF
TRBV29-1	NA	TRBJ1-1	NA	TGCAGCGTTTTCCAGGACCGGAACACTAAAGCTTTCTTT	CSVFQDRNTKAFF
TRBV20-1	few	TRBJ2-7	NA	TGCAGGGCTGCAGACTTAGCGGACTCCTACGAGCAGTACTTC	CRAADLADSYEQYF
TRBV7-9	NA	TRBJ1-6	TRBD1	TGTGCCAGCAGCCAGGACAGGGATAATTCACCCCTCCACTTT	CASSQDRDNSPLHF
TRBV5-4	few	TRBJ2-7	TRBD1	TGTGCCAGCAGCCCGACAGGGCGAGACGAGCAGTACTTC	CASSPTGRDEQYF
TRBV7-9	few	TRBJ1-1	NA	TGTGCCAGCAGCTTCTATGAGGAGAACACTGAAGCTTTCTTT	CASSFYEENTEAFF
TRBV7-2	many	TRBJ2-1	TRBD1	TGTGCCAGCAGCCGGGACAGGGGTGAAAGGTATGAGCAGTTCTTC	CASSRDRGERYEQFF
TRBV9	few	TRBJ1-2	NA	TGTGCCAGCAGCGTGGGAGGGACCGCCTATAACTATGGCTACACCTTC	CASSVGGTAYNYGYTF
TRBV29-1	few	TRBJ2-3	NA	TGCAGCGTCCCGACCACTAGCACAGATACGCAGTATTTT	CSVPTTSTDTQYF
TRBV7-9	few	TRBJ2-5	TRBD2	TGTGCCAGCAGCTCTGTCTTAGCGGGAGAGCGGGAGACCCAGTACTTC	CASSSVLAGERETQYF
TRBV28	many	TRBJ2-7	TRBD1	TGTGCCAGCAGCCTAGGACAGGGGGGGACCTACGAGCAGTACTTC	CASSLGQGGTYEQYF
TRBV24-1	many	TRBJ2-5	TRBD1	TGTGCCACCAGTGAAGGGGGCAAGGAGACCCAGTACTTC	CATSEGGKETQYF
TRBV10-3	once	TRBJ2-3	TRBD1	TGTGCCATCAGTCCCGGACAGGGGGTAATTGGGCAGTATTTT	CAISPGQGVIGQYF
TRBV2	many	TRBJ2-5	NA	TGTGCCAGCACCAGATACCCAGGGGGGGAGAACCAAGAGACCCAGTACTTC	CASTRYPGGENQETQYF
TRBV5-1	few	TRBJ2-7	TRBD2	TGCGCCAGCAGCTCCTCGGGAGGGCTATCCTACGAGCAGTACTTC	CASSSSGGLSYEQYF
TRBV3-1	NA	TRBJ2-1	TRBD2	TGTGCCAGCAGCCAACCAGGACTAGCGGGAGCCCCTAGCTCCTACAATGAGCAGTTCTTC	CASSQPGLAGAPSSYNEQFF
TRBV7-9	many	TRBJ2-2	NA	TGTGCCAGCAGTCCTTCAGGAACCGGGGAGCTGTTTTTT	CASSPSGTGELFF
TRBV6-6	many	TRBJ1-5	NA	TGTGCCAGCAGTTACTCTTACCCGGGAGGCAATCAGCCCCAGCATTTT	CASSYSYPGGNQPQHF
TRBV27	few	TRBJ2-3	NA	TGTGCCAGCAGTTTAGGGGCTGTAGGGAGCGGATCTAGCACAGATACGCAGTATTTT	CASSLGAVGSGSSTDTQYF
TRBV6-1	NA	TRBJ1-2	TRBD1	TGTACCAGCAGTCACTCAGGGGGCGAGTATGGCTACACCTTC	CTSSHSGGEYGYTF
TRBV11-3	few	TRBJ2-1	TRBD2	TGTGCCAGCAGCTTAGCTAGCGGGAGTAGGGATGAGCAGTTCTTC	CASSLASGSRDEQFF
TRBV27	few	TRBJ2-7	NA	TGTGCCAGCAGTTTAGTCGGGCAGGGACACGAGCAGTACTTC	CASSLVGQGHEQYF
TRBV20-1	few	TRBJ2-7	NA	TGCAGTGCTAGCGGGAAAAGCTCCTACGAGCAGTACTTC	CSASGKSSYEQYF
TRBV27	NA	TRBJ2-3	TRBD2	TGTGCCAGCAGTTCTTCCCTAGCGGGAGGGCAAGATACGCAGTATTTT	CASSSSLAGGQDTQYF
TRBV2	many	TRBJ2-1	TRBD2	TGTGCCAGCAGTGAAGTGCCGGCTAGCGGGAGAGTTAATGAGCAGTTCTTC	CASSEVPASGRVNEQFF
TRBV7-2	NA	TRBJ2-7	NA	TGTGCCAGCAGCCCTGCGGGACTCCCGGTCGAGCAGTACTTC	CASSPAGLPVEQYF
TRBV30	few	TRBJ1-5	TRBD1	TGTGCCTGGAGTCAAGACAGGGTGAATCAGCCCCAGCATTTT	CAWSQDRVNQPQHF
TRBV4-3	NA	TRBJ1-1	NA	TGCGCCAGCAGTTACACAGGGAGGCGCACTGAAGCTTTCTTT	CASSYTGRRTEAFF
TRBV3-1	NA	TRBJ2-7	NA	TGTGCCAGCAGCCCCTTGGGCGGCAGTAACTACGAGCAGTACTTC	CASSPLGGSNYEQYF
TRBV30	many	TRBJ1-1	NA	TGTGCCTGGAGTGTTAGGGGGGGCACTGAAGCTTTCTTT	CAWSVRGGTEAFF
TRBV28	NA	TRBJ2-7	TRBD1	TGTGCCAGCAGTTTATTTGACAGGGATTCTGGCGAGCAGTACTTC	CASSLFDRDSGEQYF
TRBV9	NA	TRBJ2-5	NA	TGTGCCAGCAGCGTCTCGGGGTCCCCAGGGGAGACCCAGTACTTC	CASSVSGSPGETQYF
TRBV6-1	NA	TRBJ2-6	TRBD1	TGTGCCAGCAGCCATGACAGGGGCTCTGGGGCCAACGTCCTGACTTTC	CASSHDRGSGANVLTF
TRBV20-1	few	TRBJ2-3	NA	TGCAGTGCTAGAGATCGCCGGACTATCACAGATACGCAGTATTTT	CSARDRRTITDTQYF
TRBV27	NA	TRBJ1-2	NA	TGTGCCAGCAGTGATCAGGCCCTACCCCTTTATGGCTACACCTTC	CASSDQALPLYGYTF